The rows below give T cell receptor beta chains drawn from one sample of a study of T cell responses to AZD1222 COVID-19 vaccine. This table comes from immunoSEQ multiplex PCR, and its TCRdb copy is limited to in-frame clones, with some not included. The sample lists around 180,000 clones; around 92% were seen once. This specimen consisted of peripheral blood, obtained on day 0 of AZD1222 vaccination. The source is an adult in good health. CDR3s include the opening cysteine and the closing phenylalanine or tryptophan. Each record gives: CDR3 length, V gene, D gene, J gene, clone size, CDR3 DNA, CDR3 protein. D genes are given only for firm matches. Clone size appears in some rows only: once, few, many, or a class for an expanded clone.

>17|TRBV2|TRBD2|TRBJ2-7|.
TGTGCCAGCAGGGTTAGGACTAGCGGGAGAAAGCACTACGAGCAGTACTTC
CASRVRTSGRKHYEQYF
>15|TRBV4-1|TRBD2|TRBJ2-7|.
TGCGCCAGCAGCCAGCCGACTAGCGGGAGCTACGAGCAGTACTTC
CASSQPTSGSYEQYF
>15|TRBV6-1|.|TRBJ1-1|once
TGTGCCAGCAGTGAGCTACAGGTGGGCTACACTGAAGCTTTCTTT
CASSELQVGYTEAFF
>15|TRBV19|.|TRBJ2-2|.
TGTGCCAGTAGTGTGGGACTGTCAAGGGCCGGGGAGCTGTTTTTT
CASSVGLSRAGELFF
>17|TRBV18|TRBD2|TRBJ2-1|.
TGTGCCAGCTCCCCTCTACGCGGGGGGAGGTTATTGAATGAGCAGTTCTTC
CASSPLRGGRLLNEQFF
>14|TRBV10-3|.|TRBJ1-1|.
TGTGCCATCAGTGAGCGCTGGGAGACCACTGAAGCTTTCTTT
CAISERWETTEAFF
>12|TRBV4-1|.|TRBJ2-7|.
TGCGCCAGCAGCCCCGACAGAAACGAGCAGTACTTC
CASSPDRNEQYF
>16|TRBV28|TRBD2|TRBJ2-5|.
TGTGCCAGCAGTCCAGTCCGGACTAGTCGGCAAGAGACCCAGTACTTC
CASSPVRTSRQETQYF
>18|TRBV27|.|TRBJ1-6|once
TGTGCCAGCAGTCCGGGGGACCTCTTGAGCTCCTATAATTCACCCCTCCACTTT
CASSPGDLLSSYNSPLHF
>15|TRBV29-1|.|TRBJ2-2|.
TGCAGCGTTGCTCGCCAGACTGCAAACACCGGGGAGCTGTTTTTT
CSVARQTANTGELFF
>14|TRBV6-4|TRBD1|TRBJ1-6|.
TGTGCCAGCAGGGGGACAGGGAGAGATTCACCCCTCCACTTT
CASRGTGRDSPLHF
>16|TRBV19|.|TRBJ2-3|.
TGTGCCAGTAGTAGCCGCACTAGTGAAAGGGGAGATACGCAGTATTTT
CASSSRTSERGDTQYF
>13|TRBV19|.|TRBJ2-1|.
TGTGCCAGTAGTATTTTCGTCTACAATGAGCAGTTCTTC
CASSIFVYNEQFF
>12|TRBV12-3/TRBV12-4|.|TRBJ1-5|.
TGTGCCAGCAGTGGCTACGAGCAGCCCCAGCATTTT
CASSGYEQPQHF
>15|TRBV5-1|.|TRBJ2-5|.
TGCGCCAGCAGCCTCGACAGGTCCGCTAGGGAGACCCAGTACTTC
CASSLDRSARETQYF
>13|TRBV12-3/TRBV12-4|.|TRBJ2-7|.
TGTGCCAGCAGTTTGGCGGGAACCTACGAGCAGTACTTC
CASSLAGTYEQYF
>14|TRBV9|.|TRBJ2-7|.
TGTGCCAGCAGCGTAGGTCTCAGCTCCTACGAGCAGTACTTC
CASSVGLSSYEQYF
>15|TRBV12-5|TRBD2|TRBJ2-1|.
TGTGCTAGTGATGGAAAGCGGGGCGAGCGGAATGAGCAGTTCTTC
CASDGKRGERNEQFF
>15|TRBV5-1|TRBD2|TRBJ2-3|.
TGCGCCAGCAGCCCCGGACTAGCGGGAACAGATACGCAGTATTTT
CASSPGLAGTDTQYF
>13|TRBV14|.|TRBJ1-6|.
TGTGCCAGCAGCGCTCGGACGAATTCACCCCTCCACTTT
CASSARTNSPLHF
>14|TRBV7-9|.|TRBJ2-3|.
TGTGCCAGCAGCCGAACAACTAGCACAGATACGCAGTATTTT
CASSRTTSTDTQYF
>13|TRBV4-1|.|TRBJ1-1|.
TGCGCCAGCAGCCAAATAATAAGCACTGAAGCTTTCTTT
CASSQIISTEAFF
>13|TRBV5-1|.|TRBJ2-5|.
TGCGCCAGCAGCTCCCGAGGGGAGGAGACCCAGTACTTC
CASSSRGEETQYF
>16|TRBV19|TRBD2|TRBJ2-3|.
TGTGCCAGTAGTACCCTAGCGGGAGGGCTTTCAGATACGCAGTATTTT
CASSTLAGGLSDTQYF
>15|TRBV4-2|.|TRBJ1-5|once
TGTGCCAGCAGCCAAGAGTGGCAAAGCAATCAGCCCCAGCATTTT
CASSQEWQSNQPQHF
>18|TRBV7-9|.|TRBJ2-6|.
TGTGCCAGCAGCTTCCTCAGGGGGGGAAGCTCTGGGGCCAACGTCCTGACTTTC
CASSFLRGGSSGANVLTF
>17|TRBV7-8|TRBD2|TRBJ2-4|.
TGTGCCAGCAGCCCTCTTCCGGCTAGCGGGAGGGATGGCATTCAGTACTTC
CASSPLPASGRDGIQYF
>14|TRBV10-3|.|TRBJ1-1|.
TGTGCCATCAGAGCAGCGGGAACGAACACTGAAGCTTTCTTT
CAIRAAGTNTEAFF
>14|TRBV24-1|.|TRBJ2-4|.
TGTGCCCCCTTCCGTGGGGGGCGCCGGAACATTCAGTACTTC
CAPFRGGRRNIQYF
>15|TRBV29-1|TRBD2|TRBJ2-7|once
TGCAGCGTTGATGGGACTAGCGGGATCGGGCGCGAGCAGTACTTC
CSVDGTSGIGREQYF
>14|TRBV6-6|.|TRBJ1-2|.
TGTGCCAGCAGTTACATAGGGAAGGGCTATGGCTACACCTTC
CASSYIGKGYGYTF
>14|TRBV19|TRBD1|TRBJ1-4|.
TGTGCCAGTAGTGTACAGGGGATGGGAGAAAAACTGTTTTTT
CASSVQGMGEKLFF
>12|TRBV4-1|.|TRBJ2-7|.
TGCGCCAGCAGCCAAGGAGGGGTCGAGCAGTACTTC
CASSQGGVEQYF
>14|TRBV28|.|TRBJ1-5|.
TGTGCCAGCAGCCCGCGGGGGCGGTATCAGCCCCAGCATTTT
CASSPRGRYQPQHF
>16|TRBV10-1|TRBD2|TRBJ2-1|.
TGCGCCAGCAGTGAGACCGGGACTAGCGGATACAATGAGCAGTTCTTC
CASSETGTSGYNEQFF
>17|TRBV27|.|TRBJ2-7|.
TGTGCCAGCAGTTCGCCAACAGGGTCCCGCCCTCACTACGAGCAGTACTTC
CASSSPTGSRPHYEQYF
>16|TRBV15|TRBD1|TRBJ1-2|once
TGTGCCACCAGCAGGAGCTCCGGGACAGGGGCCCGTGGCTACACCTTC
CATSRSSGTGARGYTF
>12|TRBV10-2|.|TRBJ2-3|.
TGCGCCAGCGAGGCCGGCACAGATACGCAGTATTTT
CASEAGTDTQYF
>14|TRBV9|.|TRBJ2-3|.
TGTGCCAGCAGCGTAGGGCGGAGCACAGATACGCAGTATTTT
CASSVGRSTDTQYF
>15|TRBV5-1|TRBD2|TRBJ2-1|.
TGCGCCAGCAGCTTGGAACCTAGCGGTTACAATGAGCAGTTCTTC
CASSLEPSGYNEQFF
>14|TRBV19|.|TRBJ1-2|.
TGTGCCAGTAGTTTCGCAGGCGTAAACTATGGCTACACCTTC
CASSFAGVNYGYTF
>15|TRBV2|.|TRBJ1-5|.
TGTGCCAGCAGGGGGGGCCGGACCTACAATCAGCCCCAGCATTTT
CASRGGRTYNQPQHF
>14|TRBV6-5|.|TRBJ2-6|.
TGTGCCAGCAACTGGTACTCTGGGGCCAACGTCCTGACTTTC
CASNWYSGANVLTF
>16|TRBV6-2/TRBV6-3|.|TRBJ2-2|.
TGTGCCAGCAGCACAGGGGGGGGCGCGGGCACCGGGGAGCTGTTTTTT
CASSTGGGAGTGELFF
>17|TRBV10-3|.|TRBJ2-3|.
TGTGCCATCAGCGAATGGACAAAAACGCAGGGCACAGATACGCAGTATTTT
CAISEWTKTQGTDTQYF
>13|TRBV6-5|.|TRBJ2-7|.
TGTGCCAGCAACCCTGGTCTTACCTACGAGCAGTACTTC
CASNPGLTYEQYF
>14|TRBV5-1|.|TRBJ1-1|.
TGCGCCAGCAGCGCATACCAGGGGAACACTGAAGCTTTCTTT
CASSAYQGNTEAFF
>15|TRBV7-8|.|TRBJ2-6|.
TGTGCCAGCAGCACCCCTTGGGCTGGGGCCAACGTCCTGACTTTC
CASSTPWAGANVLTF
>15|TRBV5-1|.|TRBJ2-2|.
TGCGCCAGCAGCTTGGCCGCTGGGGGGACCGGGGAGCTGTTTTTT
CASSLAAGGTGELFF
>11|TRBV29-1|.|TRBJ2-1|.
TGCAGCGGGAGCTTCCACAATGAGCAGTTCTTC
CSGSFHNEQFF
>14|TRBV6-5|.|TRBJ2-7|.
TGTGCCAGCAGTAGCCCGGGAAGATCCTACGAGCAGTACTTC
CASSSPGRSYEQYF
>13|TRBV28|.|TRBJ2-1|.
TGTGCCATCCAACTAGCAGGTTACAATGAGCAGTTCTTC
CAIQLAGYNEQFF
>14|TRBV5-4|.|TRBJ1-1|.
TGTGCCAGCAGCCACAGGGAAAGGAACACTGAAGCTTTCTTT
CASSHRERNTEAFF
>14|TRBV14|.|TRBJ2-5|.
TGTGCCAGCAGCCAGCCAGGGCTTGGGGAGACCCAGTACTTC
CASSQPGLGETQYF
>13|TRBV29-1|TRBD1|TRBJ1-2|.
TGCAGCGTTGATTACGACAGGGCACTTGGCTACACCTTC
CSVDYDRALGYTF
>10|TRBV2|.|TRBJ1-2|.
TGTGCCAGCGCGGACTATGGCTACACCTTC
CASADYGYTF
>15|TRBV3-1/TRBV3-2|TRBD2|TRBJ2-7|.
TGTGCCAGCAGCCAAGAAACTAGCGCATCCTACGAGCAGTACTTC
CASSQETSASYEQYF
>14|TRBV7-9|.|TRBJ1-1|.
TGTGCCAGCAGCTTAGTCCCCAGAGACACTGAAGCTTTCTTT
CASSLVPRDTEAFF
>16|TRBV6-2/TRBV6-3|.|TRBJ2-1|.
TGTGCCAGCAGTCCAATACCGGGAGCTCAGGACAATGAGCAGTTCTTC
CASSPIPGAQDNEQFF
>16|TRBV7-2|TRBD2|TRBJ2-7|.
TGTGCCAGCAGCCTAGGGCTAGCGGGAGGAAAACGCGAGCAGTACTTC
CASSLGLAGGKREQYF